This passage covers 18 T cell receptor beta chains from one sample sequenced in a study of blood T cell repertoires in COVID-19. This table comes from immunoSEQ multiplex PCR, and its TCRdb copy is limited to in-frame clones, with some not included. The sample comprises more than 95,000 clones, roughly 88% of which are singletons, and about 5.7% rests with the top ten. The sequencing sample was made of peripheral blood. The receptors were gathered from a human donor in a cohort sampled during active COVID-19.

The chain recombines TRBV6-1 with TRBJ2-5, with D possibly matching TRBD2 (6 bases). Germline V CDR1 and CDR2: MNHNS, SASEGT. With 0 bases removed from V and 1 base from J, the gap between germline ends came to 12 bases. CDR3 length equals 16 residues. The CDR3 region has the DNA TGTGCCAGCAGTGAAGCGGCGGGGTGGGTCCAAGAGACCCAGTACTTC. Protein product: CASSEAAGWVQETQYF.

This rearrangement joins TRBV11-2 to TRBJ2-7; 10 nucleotides agree with TRBD2. Germline V lookup: CDR1 SGHAT, CDR2 FQNNGV. Trimming cost V 2 bases and J 3 bases; bases outside gene matches: 4. CDR3 size: 15 residues. Here the CDR3 reads CASSLSTSGIYEQYF. The CDR3 DNA sequence: TGTGCCAGCAGCTTATCCACTAGCGGGATCTACGAGCAGTACTTC.

The V call is TRBV5-1, the J call TRBJ1-2; 7 bases match TRBD1. From germline, CDR1 is SGHRS and CDR2 YFSETQ. V shed 0 bases and J 6 bases; nucleotides not matched to a gene: 2. The CDR3 is 13 residues long. For the CDR3, the DNA is TGCGCCAGCAGCTTGGCAGGGGGTGATGGCTACACCTTC. Translated: CASSLAGGDGYTF.

The V call is TRBV6-6, the J call TRBJ2-1; D may be TRBD1 (5 bases). The CDR3 is 17 amino acids. The ends were cut back, 5 bases at V and 4 bases at J, with 21 bases in the middle. The germline V gene encodes CDR1 MNHNY and CDR2 SVGAGI (reference sequence). CDR3 DNA: TGTGCCAGCAGTCCGTCGGCGGTTGGCAAGGGGTACAATGAGCAGTTCTTC. It encodes CASSPSAVGKGYNEQFF.

In this sample, this clone turned up once. The chain carries TRBV6-5 and TRBJ2-5, with 8 bases that match TRBD1. This CDR3 region has 13 residues. The germline gives CDR1 MNHEY, CDR2 SVGAGI. After removal of 6 bases from V and 5 bases from J, the junction contained 5 bases not matched to a gene. The CDR3 loop is CASRRQGSETQYF. CDR3 bases: TGTGCCAGCAGGCGACAGGGGAGTGAGACCCAGTACTTC.

The chain combines TRBV28 with TRBJ1-3; TRBD1 might be the D (5 bases). This CDR3 comprises 16 residues. Germline V gene lookup returns CDR1 MDHEN and CDR2 SYDVKM. The V end lost 5 bases, the J end lost 3 bases, and 17 bases lay between the germline ends. CDR3 protein: CASSPNPGSGGNTIYF. CDR3 sequence (DNA): TGTGCCAGCAGTCCCAACCCAGGGTCCGGTGGAAACACCATATATTTT.

The V call is TRBV5-1, the J call TRBJ2-7, with 8 bases that match TRBD2. CDR1 is SGHRS, CDR2 YFSETQ, per germline. The ends lost 4 bases at V and 2 bases at J; junction bases unmatched: 17. The CDR3 runs to 18 residues. CDR3 in amino acids: CASSLLSKGLEGTYEQYF. The CDR3 nucleotides read TGCGCCAGCAGCCTACTTAGCAAGGGACTAGAGGGGACCTACGAGCAGTACTTC.

This chain connects TRBV4-1 to TRBJ2-3, with 8 nucleotides matching TRBD2. The ends lost 0 bases at V and 2 bases at J; junction bases unmatched: 7. There are 17 residues in the CDR3. Looked up from germline, CDR1 is MGHRA and CDR2 is YSYEKL. CDR3 loop: CASSQDGAGGPTDTQYF. In DNA, the CDR3 is TGCGCCAGCAGCCAAGACGGTGCGGGAGGTCCCACAGATACGCAGTATTTT.

With regard to this clone: One junction end does not reproduce the germline sequence, and a read error may be involved. The chain has TRBV10-3 and TRBJ2-1, with D possibly matching TRBD2 (6 bases). The CDR3 totals 14 residues. Germline V CDR1 and CDR2: ENHRY, SYGVKD. The DNA for the CDR3 is TGTGCCGCCGCCGGCCGGGACTCCGACAATGAGCAGTTCTTC. This gives the protein CAAAGRDSDNEQFF.

The chain recombines TRBV20-1 with TRBJ2-7; 10 bases fit TRBD2. This CDR3 has 11 amino acids. V was clipped by 8 bases and J by 3 bases; unmatched bases: 1. The germline V gene has CDR1 DFQATT and CDR2 SNEGSKA (reference sequence). This CDR3 is CSLAGDYEQYF. In DNA form, the CDR3 reads TGCAGTCTAGCGGGAGACTACGAGCAGTACTTC.

This chain connects TRBV18 to TRBJ2-4; TRBD2 agrees at 10 bases. Per the germline V gene, CDR1 is KGHSH and CDR2 is LQKENI. The CDR3 contains 16 residues. The trim removed 3 bases at V and 3 bases at J, leaving 5 bases unmatched. DNA of the CDR3: TGTGCCAGCTCACCCCGGACTAGCGGAAACAAAAACATTCAGTACTTC. Residues: CASSPRTSGNKNIQYF. The whole variable domain, filled in from reference TRBV18 and TRBJ2-4, reads NAGVMQNPRHLVRRRGQEARLRCSPMKGHSHVYWYRQLPEEGLKFMVYLQKENIIDESGMPKERFSAEFPKEGPSILRIQQVVRGDSAAYFCASSPRTSGNKNIQYFGAGTRLSVL.

This chain links TRBV27 with TRBJ2-2, with 9 bases fitting TRBD2. With V trimmed by 6 bases and J by 6 bases, 11 bases remained unmatched. Germline V CDR1 and CDR2: MNHEY, SMNVEV (reference sequence). The CDR3 contains 16 residues. In DNA, the CDR3 is TGTGCCAGCAGCAAATCCCCTAGCGGGAAGTCCGGGGAGCTGTTTTTT. Translated, it gives CASSKSPSGKSGELFF.

The V call is TRBV10-3, the J call TRBJ2-1; 14 positions agree with TRBD2. This CDR3 is built from 16 residues. The V gene's germline CDR1 is ENHRY and CDR2 SYGVKD. V was clipped by 4 bases and J by 8 bases; unmatched bases: 7. The CDR3 coding sequence is TGTGCCATCAGTGTCGCCGGGACTAGCGGGAGTTATGAGCAGTTCTTC. Encoded protein: CAISVAGTSGSYEQFF.

This chain links TRBV6-5 with TRBJ2-5; possible D gene TRBD2, 6 bases. Germline V gene data show CDR1 as MNHEY and CDR2 as SVGAGI. V dropped 5 bases and J dropped 5 bases, with 18 bases sitting between them. This CDR3 spans 15 amino acids. The CDR3 spells CASSPGTLAEETQYF. The CDR3 DNA reads as TGTGCCAGCAGTCCCGGGACTCTCGCTGAGGAGACCCAGTACTTC.

The chain employs TRBV6-2 or TRBV6-3 and TRBJ2-7; D possibly corresponds to TRBD1 (6 bases). Germline V gene data show CDR1 as MNHEY and CDR2 as SVGEGT. The CDR3 totals 14 residues. V lost 2 bases and J lost 2, with 10 bases in between. This CDR3 is CASSYNRAAYEQYF. In DNA form, the CDR3 reads TGTGCCAGCAGTTACAACAGGGCCGCCTACGAGCAGTACTTC.

The rearrangement links TRBV7-9 to TRBJ2-3; D remains ambiguous. Trimming left V 2 bases short and J 0 bases short, with 12 bases between. The CDR3 contains 16 residues. Germline values: CDR1 SEHNR, CDR2 FQNEAQ (reference sequence). The CDR3 sequence is CASSLLAWKSTDTQYF. In DNA, the CDR3 is TGTGCCAGCAGCTTATTAGCTTGGAAGAGCACAGATACGCAGTATTTT.

The V call is TRBV4-1, the J call TRBJ2-1; 8 bases fit TRBD2. CDR3 length: 16 residues. J lost 0 bases, V lost 1 base, and 2 bases had no gene match. Germline assignment: CDR1 MGHRA and CDR2 YSYEKL. CDR3 bases: TGCGCCAGCAGCCAAGTACTAGCGGTCTCCTACAATGAGCAGTTCTTC. This codes for CASSQVLAVSYNEQFF.

The chain has TRBV10-2 and TRBJ1-1, with D possibly TRBD1 on 5 matching bases. Germline loops: CDR1 WSHSY, CDR2 SAAADI. The CDR3 is 18 amino acids. V lost 2 bases to trimming and J lost 0 bases, with 19 bases between them. CDR3 amino acids: CASSEPLFRATLNTEAFF. The CDR3 DNA sequence: TGCGCCAGCAGTGAGCCGCTCTTCAGGGCTACCTTGAACACTGAAGCTTTCTTT.